This note documents a single TCR beta chain sequence. Its antigen is as yet unknown. The data belong to a study of beta chain features in type 1 diabetes. This CDR3 is built from 14 residues. Between the trimmed V and J ends, which lost 8 bases and 5 bases, there was a span of 18 bases. Germline values: CDR1 MGHRA, CDR2 YSYEKL. Of the isolated RNA, all was reverse transcribed, and so the sequenced material was expressed TCRB transcripts. Assay used: immunoSEQ multiplex PCR; TCRdb lists only in-frame clones, some missing. The profile shows 400,000 to 600,000 clones, approximately 30% of them singletons. Study-wide findings and caveats: There was a moderate but significant shortening of TCRB CDR3s in all four CD4+ subsets of Type 1 diabetes patients. Researchers reported that naive, central memory and Treg TCRB repertoires appeared more similar in patients than in healthy donors.

This clonotype originated in a man younger than 35 in good health. The V and J genes are TRBV4-1 and TRBJ2-5, with D perhaps matching TRBD1 or TRBD2 (5 bases each). The sequenced material came from naive CD4+ T cells from blood. CDR3 coding DNA: TGCGCCAGCGCTAGGGGCAGCGGTAGTGAGACCCAGTACTTC. Protein sequence: CASARGSGSETQYF.